The 9 T cell receptor beta chains presented below share a single source sample, sequenced in a study of post-analysis software for immune sequencing data. Antigens for these TCRs are unknown. Each TCR beta cDNA library carried unique molecular identifiers. TCRdb used MiXCR to reprocess the PCR reads, holding one entry per CDR3 protein. The profile shows hundreds of thousands of distinct CDR3 sequences, 59% of them singletons. Study-wide results and caveats: In patients, about 5 TRBV segments were more frequent than in controls, with TRBV5-6, TRBV5-1 and TRBV20-1 among them.

Sequenced: blood. Receptors originate from a girl aged 2-15 years with multiple sclerosis.

This clonotype was observed a handful of times. CDR3 protein: CSVELAGGLETQYF. CDR3 DNA: TGCAGCGTCGAACTAGCGGGGGGGCTAGAGACCCAGTACTTC. J is TRBJ2-5 and V is TRBV29-1, with 13 bases that match TRBD2. Germline CDR1 is SQVTM and CDR2 is ANQGSEA. V was pared by 6 bases and J by 4 bases, with 5 bases of the junction left unmatched. The CDR3 consists of 14 residues.

V is TRBV7-2 and J is TRBJ2-7; maybe TRBD2 (5 bases). Germline values: CDR1 SGHTA, CDR2 FQGNSA. V lost 6 bases, J lost 3 bases, and 18 bases lay in between. The CDR3 sequence is 15 residues long. For the CDR3, the DNA is TGTGCCAGCAGTAAAGGGCTAGAGCGGATCTACGAGCAGTACTTC. Translated: CASSKGLERIYEQYF. Combining the CDR3 with reference TRBV7-2 and TRBJ2-7 gives the whole variable domain GAGVSQSPSNKVTEKGKDVELRCDPISGHTALYWYRQSLGQGLEFLIYFQGNSAPDKSGLPSDRFSAERTGGSVSTLTIQRTQQEDSAVYLCASSKGLERIYEQYFGPGTRLTVT.

The chain combines TRBV29-1 with TRBJ2-1; 7 bases are a match to TRBD2. CDR1 SQVTM and CDR2 ANQGSEA come from the germline V gene. The CDR3 loop spans 14 amino acids. The J segment lost 6 bases and the V segment lost 7 bases, leaving 12 bases of the junction unmatched. CDR3 residues: CSAKGREDINEQFF. CDR3 sequence (DNA): TGCAGCGCAAAAGGACGGGAGGACATCAATGAGCAGTTCTTC.

This clonotype was picked up a small number of times. The chain carries TRBV7-6 and TRBJ2-1, with 10 bases that match TRBD2. The CDR3 runs to 16 residues. CDR1 SGHVS and CDR2 FNYEAQ come from the germline V gene. V lost 4 bases to trimming and J lost 0 bases; unmatched junction nucleotides: 3. The CDR3 DNA follows: TGTGCCAGCAGCTCGGGACTAGCGCGCTCCTACAATGAGCAGTTCTTC. Translated, it gives CASSSGLARSYNEQFF.

V and J are TRBV29-1 and TRBJ2-1, with 10 bases fitting TRBD2. Judging by the DNA end, TRBJ2-7 fits better; the J call may be wrong. Germline CDR1 and CDR2: SQVTM and ANQGSEA. The CDR3 has 18 amino acids. CDR3 amino acids: CSVEGQLAGLSSYNEQYF. CDR3 nucleotides: TGCAGCGTTGAGGGGCAACTAGCGGGGCTGAGCTCCTACAATGAGCAGTACTTC.

This sequence joins TRBV4-3 and TRBJ2-1; D is uncertain. CDR3 length equals 13 residues. Trimming stripped 0 bases from V and 7 bases from J, with 7 bases between. CDR1 and CDR2 from the germline V gene are LGHNA and YSLEER. The DNA for the CDR3 is TGCGCCAGCAGCCAAGATCTACGTAATGAGCAGTTCTTC. It is translated as CASSQDLRNEQFF.

The chain links TRBV5-1 to TRBJ2-5, with a possible D match to TRBD2 (5 bases). Germline values: CDR1 SGHRS, CDR2 YFSETQ. The CDR3 covers 16 residues. The ends were cut back, 7 bases at V and 1 base at J, with 20 bases in the middle. The CDR3 nucleotides read TGCGCCAGCGGCCCTTACGAGGGAAGGAGCCAAGAGACCCAGTACTTC. Its protein is CASGPYEGRSQETQYF.

The gene calls are TRBV5-1 and TRBJ2-7; 10 nucleotides align to TRBD2. The junction had 15 bases not matched to a gene; V was cut back by 0 bases and J by 3 bases. The CDR3 contains 19 residues. Germline assignment: CDR1 SGHRS and CDR2 YFSETQ. CDR3 sequence reads: CASSLDIAGGPIGHYEQYF. The CDR3, as DNA: TGCGCCAGCAGCTTGGATATAGCGGGAGGCCCAATAGGTCACTACGAGCAGTACTTC.

For the CDR3, the DNA is TGCGCCAGCAGCCTAACTAGCGGGTTCAACAATGAGCAGTTCTTC. The encoded protein is CASSLTSGFNNEQFF. The chain couples TRBV5-1 to TRBJ2-1, with TRBD2 identical over 9 bases. Losses at the gene ends were 4 bases for V and 5 bases for J; bases not matched to a gene: 7. CDR1 and CDR2 (germline): SGHRS, YFSETQ. The CDR3 has 15 amino acids.